A selection of T cell receptor beta chains follows, all from one sample in a study of CD4 T cells in relation to SARS-CoV-2 and coronaviruses. Sequencing used immunoSEQ multiplex PCR; TCRdb keeps in-frame clones, though not all of them. The sample shows about 30,000 clones, around three quarters of them seen only once. These receptors' targets are unknown. Material: memory CD4+ T cells from PBMCs, cultured in vitro. These receptors originate from an adult with COVID-19. CDR3s include the opening cysteine and the closing phenylalanine or tryptophan. The order of the fields is J gene, D gene, V gene, CDR3 length, clone size, CDR3 DNA, CDR3 protein. A D gene is named only where the DNA matches it firmly. Part of the rows lack a size; the others show once, few, many or a class for expanded clones.

j_gene: TRBJ2-7; d_gene: .; v_gene: TRBV6-5; len: 13; abundance: .; CDR3nt: TGTGCCAGCACGGACAGAGTACCTTACGAGCAGTACTTC; CDR3aa: CASTDRVPYEQYF
j_gene: TRBJ2-1; d_gene: .; v_gene: TRBV2; len: 14; abundance: .; CDR3nt: TGTGCCAGCAGTGTCTCGGGGCAGAGCAATGAGCAGTTCTTC; CDR3aa: CASSVSGQSNEQFF
j_gene: TRBJ2-1; d_gene: .; v_gene: TRBV5-1; len: 14; abundance: .; CDR3nt: TGCGCCAGCAGCTTGTCACTAACTTACAATGAGCAGTTCTTC; CDR3aa: CASSLSLTYNEQFF
j_gene: TRBJ1-1; d_gene: .; v_gene: TRBV9; len: 13; abundance: few; CDR3nt: TGTGCCAGCAGCGCCACGGCGGACACTGAAGCTTTCTTT; CDR3aa: CASSATADTEAFF
j_gene: TRBJ1-4; d_gene: .; v_gene: TRBV7-6; len: 15; abundance: .; CDR3nt: TGTGCCAGCAGCTTAGAGTACGGATCTAATGAAAAACTGTTTTTT; CDR3aa: CASSLEYGSNEKLFF
j_gene: TRBJ2-5; d_gene: TRBD2; v_gene: TRBV2; len: 13; abundance: .; CDR3nt: TGTGCCAGCTGGGTAGCGGGAGTGGAGACCCAGTACTTC; CDR3aa: CASWVAGVETQYF
j_gene: TRBJ1-1; d_gene: .; v_gene: TRBV7-2; len: 15; abundance: .; CDR3nt: TGTGCCAGCAGCCCCCAGGGCAACCAGAACACTGAAGCTTTCTTT; CDR3aa: CASSPQGNQNTEAFF
j_gene: TRBJ2-7; d_gene: TRBD2; v_gene: TRBV7-7; len: 14; abundance: .; CDR3nt: TGTACCAGCAGCTTAGTTCGCGGGAGTGACGAGCAGTACTTC; CDR3aa: CTSSLVRGSDEQYF
j_gene: TRBJ2-2; d_gene: .; v_gene: TRBV18; len: 15; abundance: .; CDR3nt: TGTGCCAGCTCCCCGGCAGGTCTGAACACCGGGGAGCTGTTTTTT; CDR3aa: CASSPAGLNTGELFF
j_gene: TRBJ2-2; d_gene: .; v_gene: TRBV6-5; len: 12; abundance: .; CDR3nt: TGTGCCAGCGTTGGATCGACCGGGGAGCTGTTTTTT; CDR3aa: CASVGSTGELFF
j_gene: TRBJ2-3; d_gene: .; v_gene: TRBV28; len: 12; abundance: .; CDR3nt: TGTGCCAGCAAACAGGGCACAGATACGCAGTATTTT; CDR3aa: CASKQGTDTQYF
j_gene: TRBJ2-1; d_gene: TRBD2; v_gene: TRBV10-3; len: 19; abundance: once; CDR3nt: TGTGCCATCAGAGCTGGACTAGCGGGAGGAGGAATAGGGTACAATGAGCAGTTCTTC; CDR3aa: CAIRAGLAGGGIGYNEQFF
j_gene: TRBJ2-2; d_gene: .; v_gene: TRBV5-1; len: 16; abundance: .; CDR3nt: TGCGCCAGCAGCAATGGGGTTGGACTCCGGGCCGGGGAGCTGTTTTTT; CDR3aa: CASSNGVGLRAGELFF
j_gene: TRBJ2-7; d_gene: TRBD2; v_gene: TRBV7-2; len: 14; abundance: .; CDR3nt: TGTGCCAGCAGCTTAACGGGAGGGCCTAGCGAGCAGTACTTC; CDR3aa: CASSLTGGPSEQYF
j_gene: TRBJ2-5; d_gene: .; v_gene: TRBV9; len: 15; abundance: .; CDR3nt: TGTGCCAGCAGCCCTACGTACTCGAACCGGGAGACCCAGTACTTC; CDR3aa: CASSPTYSNRETQYF
j_gene: TRBJ2-7; d_gene: .; v_gene: TRBV27; len: 14; abundance: few; CDR3nt: TGTGCCAGCAGTTTATCAGTCTACCCCTACGAGCAGTACTTC; CDR3aa: CASSLSVYPYEQYF
j_gene: TRBJ2-5; d_gene: TRBD2; v_gene: TRBV5-6; len: 17; abundance: .; CDR3nt: TGTGCCAGCAGCGCAACCCTCCGGACTAGCGGCCAAGAGACCCAGTACTTC; CDR3aa: CASSATLRTSGQETQYF
j_gene: TRBJ2-7; d_gene: TRBD1; v_gene: TRBV28; len: 14; abundance: few; CDR3nt: TGTGCCAGCAGCCCGGGACAGGACGTCTACGAGCAGTACTTC; CDR3aa: CASSPGQDVYEQYF
j_gene: TRBJ2-1; d_gene: .; v_gene: TRBV2; len: 13; abundance: few; CDR3nt: TGTGCCAGCTCTGGGCAGGGGACAACCGAGCAGTTCTTC; CDR3aa: CASSGQGTTEQFF
j_gene: TRBJ2-5; d_gene: TRBD2; v_gene: TRBV7-9; len: 12; abundance: .; CDR3nt: TGTGCCAGCAGCCCAGCGGGGGAGACCCAGTACTTC; CDR3aa: CASSPAGETQYF
j_gene: TRBJ2-1; d_gene: TRBD2; v_gene: TRBV18; len: 16; abundance: .; CDR3nt: TGTGCCAGCTCACCGACTAGCGGCGGCTCCTACAATGAGCAGTTCTTC; CDR3aa: CASSPTSGGSYNEQFF
j_gene: TRBJ2-7; d_gene: TRBD2; v_gene: TRBV6-1; len: 14; abundance: .; CDR3nt: TGTGCCAGCAGCATACTAGCGGGAGACTACGAGCAGTACTTC; CDR3aa: CASSILAGDYEQYF
j_gene: TRBJ2-2; d_gene: .; v_gene: TRBV10-1; len: 12; abundance: .; CDR3nt: TGCGCCAGCAGTGACCACACCGGGGAGCTGTTTTTT; CDR3aa: CASSDHTGELFF
j_gene: TRBJ2-6; d_gene: .; v_gene: TRBV30; len: 12; abundance: .; CDR3nt: TGTGCCCTAATCTCTGGGGCCAACGTCCTGACTTTC; CDR3aa: CALISGANVLTF
j_gene: TRBJ2-7; d_gene: .; v_gene: TRBV5-4; len: 12; abundance: .; CDR3nt: TGTGCCAGCAGCCGGGACCACTACGAGCAGTACTTC; CDR3aa: CASSRDHYEQYF
j_gene: TRBJ2-2; d_gene: .; v_gene: TRBV9; len: 12; abundance: few; CDR3nt: TGTGCCAGCAGCGTATCAGACGGGGAGCTGTTTTTT; CDR3aa: CASSVSDGELFF
j_gene: TRBJ1-3; d_gene: .; v_gene: TRBV18; len: 15; abundance: .; CDR3nt: TGTGCCAGCTCATCTACTGAGGGTGCTGGAAACACCATATATTTT; CDR3aa: CASSSTEGAGNTIYF
j_gene: TRBJ1-4; d_gene: .; v_gene: TRBV6-5; len: 13; abundance: .; CDR3nt: TGTGCCAGCAGTTACGGGGTTAATGAAAAACTGTTTTTT; CDR3aa: CASSYGVNEKLFF
j_gene: TRBJ2-3; d_gene: TRBD2; v_gene: TRBV11-3; len: 14; abundance: .; CDR3nt: TGTGCCAGCAGCCAAGGACTAGATGTAGATACGCAGTATTTT; CDR3aa: CASSQGLDVDTQYF
j_gene: TRBJ1-1; d_gene: .; v_gene: TRBV6-1; len: 12; abundance: .; CDR3nt: TGTGCCAGCAGTGACAGGAACACTGAAGCTTTCTTT; CDR3aa: CASSDRNTEAFF
j_gene: TRBJ2-3; d_gene: TRBD2; v_gene: TRBV19; len: 16; abundance: once; CDR3nt: TGTGCCAGTAGTATATTTGCGGGGGATAGCACAGATACGCAGTATTTT; CDR3aa: CASSIFAGDSTDTQYF
j_gene: TRBJ2-1; d_gene: TRBD1; v_gene: TRBV4-3; len: 15; abundance: .; CDR3nt: TGCGCCAGCAGCCAGGGGACAGGACTTTACAATGAGCAGTTCTTC; CDR3aa: CASSQGTGLYNEQFF
j_gene: TRBJ2-5; d_gene: TRBD2; v_gene: TRBV5-1; len: 14; abundance: .; CDR3nt: TGCGCCAGCAGCCCTAGCGGGAACCAAGAGACCCAGTACTTC; CDR3aa: CASSPSGNQETQYF
j_gene: TRBJ2-2; d_gene: TRBD2; v_gene: TRBV28; len: 21; abundance: .; CDR3nt: TGTGCCAGCAGTTTATTCCTAGGGGTAGGACTAGCGGCTAAGAACACCGGGGAGCTGTTTTTT; CDR3aa: CASSLFLGVGLAAKNTGELFF
j_gene: TRBJ2-1; d_gene: .; v_gene: TRBV12-3/TRBV12-4; len: 13; abundance: few; CDR3nt: TGTGCCAGCAGTTTGCGTGGGGCCCATGAGCAGTTCTTC; CDR3aa: CASSLRGAHEQFF
j_gene: TRBJ2-5; d_gene: TRBD2; v_gene: TRBV5-4; len: 17; abundance: .; CDR3nt: TGTGCCAGCAGCTTATACCCCCGCGGGACTAGCCAAGAGACCCAGTACTTC; CDR3aa: CASSLYPRGTSQETQYF
j_gene: TRBJ2-7; d_gene: .; v_gene: TRBV7-2; len: 14; abundance: .; CDR3nt: TGTGCCAGCAGCCAGGGGGGGGTGTCCTACGAGCAGTACTTC; CDR3aa: CASSQGGVSYEQYF
j_gene: TRBJ2-7; d_gene: .; v_gene: TRBV19; len: 14; abundance: .; CDR3nt: TGTGCCAGTAGTATAGATGGCATGGGTTACGAGCAGTACTTC; CDR3aa: CASSIDGMGYEQYF
j_gene: TRBJ2-1; d_gene: TRBD2; v_gene: TRBV9; len: 15; abundance: .; CDR3nt: TGTGCCAGCAGCACCCGACTAGCGGATTACAATGAGCAGTTCTTC; CDR3aa: CASSTRLADYNEQFF
j_gene: TRBJ2-5; d_gene: .; v_gene: TRBV16; len: 11; abundance: .; CDR3nt: TGTGCCAGCAGCCACGGGGAGACCCAGTACTTC; CDR3aa: CASSHGETQYF
j_gene: TRBJ2-5; d_gene: TRBD2; v_gene: TRBV28; len: 16; abundance: .; CDR3nt: TGTGCCAGCAGTACGGGACTAGCGGGAGCGAGGGAGACCCAGTACTTC; CDR3aa: CASSTGLAGARETQYF
j_gene: TRBJ1-6; d_gene: .; v_gene: TRBV6-5; len: 13; abundance: .; CDR3nt: TGTGCCAGCAGCCTAAACGTGGGTTCACCCCTCCACTTT; CDR3aa: CASSLNVGSPLHF
j_gene: TRBJ2-5; d_gene: .; v_gene: TRBV27; len: 14; abundance: .; CDR3nt: TGTGCCAGCAGTCCGCGACTAGGTAGCCAGACCCAGTACTTC; CDR3aa: CASSPRLGSQTQYF
j_gene: TRBJ2-1; d_gene: TRBD2; v_gene: TRBV2; len: 13; abundance: .; CDR3nt: TGTGCCAGCAGAGCGGGGTCTAACAATGAGCAGTTCTTC; CDR3aa: CASRAGSNNEQFF
j_gene: TRBJ2-1; d_gene: .; v_gene: TRBV7-2; len: 11; abundance: .; CDR3nt: TGTGCCAGCAGCTTAGGGAATGAGCAGTTCTTC; CDR3aa: CASSLGNEQFF